This T cell receptor beta chain was captured by sequencing in a study of response to subunit inactivated influenza vaccine. TCRdb fed the RT-PCR reads into MiXCR, producing one record per CDR3 protein. This table has roughly 700,000 distinct CDR3 sequences, approximately 14% appearing once. The V gene's germline CDR1 is LNHNV and CDR2 YYDKDF (reference sequence). Germline trimming cut 5 bases from V and 3 bases from J; bases unmatched to any gene: 10. The CDR3 contains 16 residues. This clonotype came up a few times. The chain has TRBV15 and TRBJ2-1; TRBD2 aligns across 7 bases. This material consisted of PBMCs from blood, taken less than 13 days after vaccination. This receptor was obtained from a middle-aged man who received an inactivated influenza vaccine. The CDR3 protein is CATSLRGSGLYNEQFF. DNA of the CDR3: TGTGCCACCAGCCTCCGCGGGAGCGGGCTCTACAATGAGCAGTTCTTC.